This TCR beta chain was documented in a study of early T cells in non-severe SARS-CoV-2 infection. The germline gives CDR1 MRHNA, CDR2 SNTAGT. There are 11 residues in the CDR3. This clonotype was counted only a few times. Individual cDNA molecules received unique molecular identifiers. One entry per CDR3 protein results from TCRdb running MiXCR on the 5' RACE reads. The sample lists fewer than 100,000 distinct CDR3 sequences, around 12% seen once, with around 3.6% in the top ten. V usage is TRBV6-4 and J usage is TRBJ2-2; D is possibly TRBD2 (5 bases). The source of this sequence is an adult who was a healthcare worker with PCR-confirmed SARS-CoV-2 infection or an uninfected control (not recorded which). Sequenced material: whole blood. The chain's CDR3 is CARVRSGELFF. CDR3 bases: TGTGCGAGGGTTCGGTCAGGGGAGCTGTTTTTT.